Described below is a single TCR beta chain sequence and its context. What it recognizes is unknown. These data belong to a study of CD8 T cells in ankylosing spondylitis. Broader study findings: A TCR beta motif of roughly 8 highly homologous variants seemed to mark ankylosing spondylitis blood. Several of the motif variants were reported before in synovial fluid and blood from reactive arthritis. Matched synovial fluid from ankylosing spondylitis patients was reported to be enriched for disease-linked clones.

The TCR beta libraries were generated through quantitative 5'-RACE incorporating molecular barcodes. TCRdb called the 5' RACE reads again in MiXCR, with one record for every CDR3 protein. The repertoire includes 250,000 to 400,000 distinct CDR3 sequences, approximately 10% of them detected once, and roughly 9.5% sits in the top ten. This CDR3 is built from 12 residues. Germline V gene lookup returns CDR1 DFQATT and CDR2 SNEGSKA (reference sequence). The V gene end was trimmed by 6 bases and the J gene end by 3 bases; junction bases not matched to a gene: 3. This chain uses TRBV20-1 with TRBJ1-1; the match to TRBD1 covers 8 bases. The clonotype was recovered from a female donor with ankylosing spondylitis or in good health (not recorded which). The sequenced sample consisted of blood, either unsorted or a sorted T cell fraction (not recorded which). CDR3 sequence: CSATQGDTEAFF. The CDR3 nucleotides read TGCAGTGCCACACAGGGGGACACTGAAGCTTTCTTT.